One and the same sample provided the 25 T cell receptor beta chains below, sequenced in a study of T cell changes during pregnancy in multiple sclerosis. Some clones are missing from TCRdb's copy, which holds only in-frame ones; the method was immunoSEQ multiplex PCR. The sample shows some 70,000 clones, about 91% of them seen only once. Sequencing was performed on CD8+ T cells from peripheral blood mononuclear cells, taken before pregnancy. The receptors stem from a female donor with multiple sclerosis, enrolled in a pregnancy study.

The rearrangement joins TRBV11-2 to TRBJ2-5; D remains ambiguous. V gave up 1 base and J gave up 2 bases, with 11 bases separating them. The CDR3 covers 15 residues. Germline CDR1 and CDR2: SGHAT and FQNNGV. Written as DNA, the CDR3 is TGTGCCAGCAGCTTAGGGGCAGCCGGACAAGAGACCCAGTACTTC. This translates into CASSLGAAGQETQYF. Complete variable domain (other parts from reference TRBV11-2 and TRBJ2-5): EAGVAQSPRYKIIEKRQSVAFWCNPISGHATLYWYQQILGQGPKLLIQFQNNGVVDDSQLPKDRFSAERLKGVDSTLKIQPAKLEDSAVYLCASSLGAAGQETQYFGPGTRLLVL.

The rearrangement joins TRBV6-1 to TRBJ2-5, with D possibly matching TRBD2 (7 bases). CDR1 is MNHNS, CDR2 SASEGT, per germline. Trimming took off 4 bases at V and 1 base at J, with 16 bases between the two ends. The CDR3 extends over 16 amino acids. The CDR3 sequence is CASSGPRRGRQETQYF. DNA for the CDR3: TGTGCCAGCAGTGGACCTCGGCGGGGGCGCCAAGAGACCCAGTACTTC.

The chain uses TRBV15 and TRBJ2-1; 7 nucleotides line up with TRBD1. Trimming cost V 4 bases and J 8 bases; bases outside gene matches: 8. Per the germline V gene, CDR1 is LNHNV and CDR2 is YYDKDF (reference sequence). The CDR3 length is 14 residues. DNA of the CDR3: TGTGCCACCAGCATCCCTGAGGGGGCCTATGAGCAGTTCTTC. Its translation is CATSIPEGAYEQFF.

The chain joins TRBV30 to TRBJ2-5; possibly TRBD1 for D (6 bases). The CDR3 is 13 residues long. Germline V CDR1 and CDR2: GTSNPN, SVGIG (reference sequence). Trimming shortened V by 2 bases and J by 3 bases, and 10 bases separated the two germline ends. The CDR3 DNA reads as TGTGCCTGGAGTCTCGGGGACAAAGAGACCCAGTACTTC. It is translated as CAWSLGDKETQYF.

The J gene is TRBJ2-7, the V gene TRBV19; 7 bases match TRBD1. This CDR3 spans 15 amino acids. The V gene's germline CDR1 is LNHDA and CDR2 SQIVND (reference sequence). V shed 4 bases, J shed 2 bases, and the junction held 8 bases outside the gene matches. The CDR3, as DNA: TGTGCCAGTAGTACCCCCAATGGACAGGCCTACGAGCAGTACTTC. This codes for CASSTPNGQAYEQYF.

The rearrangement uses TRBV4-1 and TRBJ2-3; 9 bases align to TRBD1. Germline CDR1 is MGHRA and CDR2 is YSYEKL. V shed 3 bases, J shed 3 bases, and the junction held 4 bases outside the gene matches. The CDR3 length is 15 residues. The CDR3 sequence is CASSQGQGGTDTQYF. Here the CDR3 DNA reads TGCGCCAGCAGCCAGGGACAGGGAGGAACAGATACGCAGTATTTT.

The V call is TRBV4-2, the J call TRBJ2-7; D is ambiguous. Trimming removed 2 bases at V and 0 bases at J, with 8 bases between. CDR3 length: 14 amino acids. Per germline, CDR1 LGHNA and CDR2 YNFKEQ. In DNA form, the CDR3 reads TGTGCCAGCAGCCAAACCGGTGGCTCCTACGAGCAGTACTTC. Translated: CASSQTGGSYEQYF.

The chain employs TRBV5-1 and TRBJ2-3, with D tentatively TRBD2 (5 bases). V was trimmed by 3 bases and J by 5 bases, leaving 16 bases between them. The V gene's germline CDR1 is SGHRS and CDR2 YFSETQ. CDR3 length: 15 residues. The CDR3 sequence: CASSSLGEGRDTQYF. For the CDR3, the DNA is TGCGCCAGCAGCTCCCTCGGTGAGGGAAGAGATACGCAGTATTTT.

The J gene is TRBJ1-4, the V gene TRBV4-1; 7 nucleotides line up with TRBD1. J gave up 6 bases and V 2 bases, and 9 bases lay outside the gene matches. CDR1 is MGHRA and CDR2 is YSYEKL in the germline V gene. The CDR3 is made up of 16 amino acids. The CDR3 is CASSQRISGTDEKLFF. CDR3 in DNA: TGCGCCAGCAGCCAAAGGATTTCCGGGACAGATGAAAAACTGTTTTTT.

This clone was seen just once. The CDR3 protein is CASSHWEGKYEQYF. The CDR3, as DNA: TGTGCCAGCAGCCATTGGGAGGGGAAGTACGAGCAGTACTTC. The J gene is TRBJ2-7, the V gene TRBV14; 7 nucleotides match TRBD2. The length of the CDR3 is 14 residues. CDR1 SGHDN and CDR2 FVKESK come from the germline V gene. The V and J ends lost 3 bases and 4 bases, in that order; junction bases with no gene match: 6. Full variable domain (outside the CDR3, taken from reference TRBV14 and TRBJ2-7): EAGVTQFPSHSVIEKGQTVTLRCDPISGHDNLYWYRRVMGKEIKFLLHFVKESKQDESGMPNNRFLAERTGGTYSTLKVQPAELEDSGVYFCASSHWEGKYEQYFGPGTRLTVT.

CDR3 bases: TGTGCCAGCAGCTCCGACGGCGGGAACTATGGCTACACCTTC. It specifies CASSSDGGNYGYTF. The chain recombines TRBV5-6 with TRBJ1-2; D remains unclear. The CDR3 runs to 14 residues. The germline CDR1 and CDR2 sequences are SGHDT and YYEEEE. V shed 3 bases and J shed 2 bases, with 11 bases lying between them.

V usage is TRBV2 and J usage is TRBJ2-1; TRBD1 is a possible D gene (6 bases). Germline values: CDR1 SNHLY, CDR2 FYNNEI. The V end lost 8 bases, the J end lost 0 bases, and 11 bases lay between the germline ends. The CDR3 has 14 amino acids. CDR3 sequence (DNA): TGTGCCAGCTCCAGACAGGACTCCTACAATGAGCAGTTCTTC. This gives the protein CASSRQDSYNEQFF.

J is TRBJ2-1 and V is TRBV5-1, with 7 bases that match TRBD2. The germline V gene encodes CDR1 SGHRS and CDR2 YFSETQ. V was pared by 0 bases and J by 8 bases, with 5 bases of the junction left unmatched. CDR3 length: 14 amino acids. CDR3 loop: CASSLGGGIYEQFF. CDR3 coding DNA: TGCGCCAGCAGCTTGGGCGGGGGTATCTATGAGCAGTTCTTC.

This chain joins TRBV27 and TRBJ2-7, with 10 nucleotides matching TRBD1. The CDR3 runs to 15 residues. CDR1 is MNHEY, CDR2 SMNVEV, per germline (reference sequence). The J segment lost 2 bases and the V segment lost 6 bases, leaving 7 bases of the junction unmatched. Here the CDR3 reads CASSAGQGETYEQYF. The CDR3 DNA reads TGTGCCAGCAGCGCCGGACAGGGGGAAACCTACGAGCAGTACTTC.

The CDR3 loop is CAWSGGQSYEQYF. The CDR3 DNA reads TGTGCCTGGAGTGGGGGACAGTCCTACGAGCAGTACTTC. This chain joins TRBV30 and TRBJ2-7, with 7 bases matching TRBD1. CDR1 GTSNPN and CDR2 SVGIG come from the germline V gene (reference sequence). The CDR3 sequence is 13 residues long. The trim removed 1 base at V and 1 base at J, leaving 1 base unmatched.

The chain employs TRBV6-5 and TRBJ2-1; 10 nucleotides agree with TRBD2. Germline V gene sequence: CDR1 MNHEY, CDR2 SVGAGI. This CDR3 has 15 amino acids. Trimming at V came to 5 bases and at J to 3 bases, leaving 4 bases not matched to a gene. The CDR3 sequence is CASSLAGVIYNEQFF. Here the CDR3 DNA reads TGTGCCAGCAGTCTAGCGGGGGTAATCTACAATGAGCAGTTCTTC.

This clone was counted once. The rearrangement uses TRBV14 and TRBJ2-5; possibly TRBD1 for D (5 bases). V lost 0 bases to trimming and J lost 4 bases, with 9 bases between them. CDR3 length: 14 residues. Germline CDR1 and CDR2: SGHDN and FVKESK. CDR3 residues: CASSQEMGRETQYF. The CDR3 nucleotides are TGTGCCAGCAGCCAAGAAATGGGGCGAGAGACCCAGTACTTC.

The CDR3 bases are TGCGCCAGCAGCTTGGAAGGACTTACCACCTACGAGCAGTACTTC. Amino acid sequence: CASSLEGLTTYEQYF. J is TRBJ2-7 and V is TRBV5-1; D is possibly TRBD2 (5 bases). CDR3 length equals 15 residues. The V gene's germline CDR1 is SGHRS and CDR2 YFSETQ. V lost 0 bases, J lost 2 bases, and 12 bases lay in between.

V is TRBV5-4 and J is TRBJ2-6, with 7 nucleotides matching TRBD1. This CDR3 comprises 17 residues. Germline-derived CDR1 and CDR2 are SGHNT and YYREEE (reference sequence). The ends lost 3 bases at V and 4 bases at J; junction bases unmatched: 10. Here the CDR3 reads CASSSRTGDSGANVLTF. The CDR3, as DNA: TGTGCCAGCAGCTCACGGACAGGCGACTCAGGGGCCAACGTCCTGACTTTC.

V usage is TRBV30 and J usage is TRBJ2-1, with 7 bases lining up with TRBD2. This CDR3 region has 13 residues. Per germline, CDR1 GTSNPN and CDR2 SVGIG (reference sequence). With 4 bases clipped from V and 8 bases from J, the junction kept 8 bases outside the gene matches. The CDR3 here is CAWTGGNGDEQFF. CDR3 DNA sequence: TGTGCCTGGACGGGGGGTAACGGTGATGAGCAGTTCTTC.

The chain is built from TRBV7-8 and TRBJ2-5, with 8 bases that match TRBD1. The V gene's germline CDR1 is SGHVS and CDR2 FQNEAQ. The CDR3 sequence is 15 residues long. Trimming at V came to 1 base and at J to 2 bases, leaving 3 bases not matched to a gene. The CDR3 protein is CASSLERTGQETQYF. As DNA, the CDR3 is TGTGCCAGCAGCTTAGAAAGGACAGGGCAAGAGACCCAGTACTTC.

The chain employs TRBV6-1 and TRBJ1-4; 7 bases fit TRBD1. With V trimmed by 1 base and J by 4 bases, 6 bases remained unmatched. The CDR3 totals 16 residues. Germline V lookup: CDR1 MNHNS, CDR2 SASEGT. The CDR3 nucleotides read TGTGCCAGCAGTGAAGAGAGGGGGCGCGGTAATGAAAAACTGTTTTTT. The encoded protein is CASSEERGRGNEKLFF.

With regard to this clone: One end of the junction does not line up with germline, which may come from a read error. The CDR3 here is CASGTSGLAIF. DNA of the CDR3: TGTGCCAGCGGGACGAGCGGGTTGGCGATCTTC. This chain uses TRBV7-9 with TRBJ2-1; a possible D gene is TRBD2 (6 bases). The CDR3 extends over 11 amino acids. Germline CDR1 reads SEHNR; CDR2 reads FQNEAQ (reference sequence).

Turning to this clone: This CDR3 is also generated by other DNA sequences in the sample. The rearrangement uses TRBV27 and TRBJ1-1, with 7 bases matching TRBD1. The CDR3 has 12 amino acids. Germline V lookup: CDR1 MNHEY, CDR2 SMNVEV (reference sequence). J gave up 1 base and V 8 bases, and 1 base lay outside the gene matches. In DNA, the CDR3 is TGTGCCAGCCGACAGGGGAACACTGAAGCTTTCTTT. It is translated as CASRQGNTEAFF.

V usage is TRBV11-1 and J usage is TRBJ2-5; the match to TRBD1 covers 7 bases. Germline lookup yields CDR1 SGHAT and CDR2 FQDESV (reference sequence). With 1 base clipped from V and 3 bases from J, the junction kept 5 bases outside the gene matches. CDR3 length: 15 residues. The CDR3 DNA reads TGTGCCAGCAGCTTAGGAGGTGACAGGGAAGAGACCCAGTACTTC. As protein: CASSLGGDREETQYF.